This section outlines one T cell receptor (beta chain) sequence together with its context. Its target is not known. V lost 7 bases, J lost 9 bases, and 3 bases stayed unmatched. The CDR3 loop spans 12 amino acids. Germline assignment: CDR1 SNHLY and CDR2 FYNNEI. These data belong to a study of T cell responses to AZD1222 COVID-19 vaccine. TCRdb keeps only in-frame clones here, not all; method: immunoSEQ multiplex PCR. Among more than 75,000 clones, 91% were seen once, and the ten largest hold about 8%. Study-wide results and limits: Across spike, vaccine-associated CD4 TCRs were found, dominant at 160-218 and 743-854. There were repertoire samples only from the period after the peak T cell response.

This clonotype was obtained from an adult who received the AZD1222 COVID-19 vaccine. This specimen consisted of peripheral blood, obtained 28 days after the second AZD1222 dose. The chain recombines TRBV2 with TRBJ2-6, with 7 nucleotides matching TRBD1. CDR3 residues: CASKGTVNVLTF. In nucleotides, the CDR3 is TGTGCCAGCAAAGGGACAGTCAACGTCCTGACTTTC.